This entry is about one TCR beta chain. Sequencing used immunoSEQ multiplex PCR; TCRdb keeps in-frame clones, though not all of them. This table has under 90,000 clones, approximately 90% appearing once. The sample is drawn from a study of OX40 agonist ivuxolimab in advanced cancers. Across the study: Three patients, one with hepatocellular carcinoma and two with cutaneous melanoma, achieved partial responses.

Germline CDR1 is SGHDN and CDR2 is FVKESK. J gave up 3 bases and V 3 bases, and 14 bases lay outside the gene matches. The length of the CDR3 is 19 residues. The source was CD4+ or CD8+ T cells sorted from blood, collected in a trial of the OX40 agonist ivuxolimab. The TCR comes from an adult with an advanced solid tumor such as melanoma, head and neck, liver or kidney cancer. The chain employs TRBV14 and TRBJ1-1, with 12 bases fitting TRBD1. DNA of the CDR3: TGTGCCAGCAGCCATGGCCGGGACAGGGGGCGCTTTAGGGACACTGAAGCTTTCTTT. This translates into CASSHGRDRGRFRDTEAFF.